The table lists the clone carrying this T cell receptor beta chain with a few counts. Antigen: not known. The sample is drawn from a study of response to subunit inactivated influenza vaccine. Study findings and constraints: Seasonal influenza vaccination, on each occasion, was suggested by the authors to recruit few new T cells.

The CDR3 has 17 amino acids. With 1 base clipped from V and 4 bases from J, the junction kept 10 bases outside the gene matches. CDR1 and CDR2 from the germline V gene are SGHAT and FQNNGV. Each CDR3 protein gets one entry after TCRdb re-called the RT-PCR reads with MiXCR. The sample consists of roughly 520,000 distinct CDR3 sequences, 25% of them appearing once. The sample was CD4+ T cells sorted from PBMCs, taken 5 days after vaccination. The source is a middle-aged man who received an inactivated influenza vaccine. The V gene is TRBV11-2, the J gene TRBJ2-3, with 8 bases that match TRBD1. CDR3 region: CASSLGQGAMVADTQYF. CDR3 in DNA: TGTGCCAGCAGCTTAGGGCAGGGGGCGATGGTGGCAGATACGCAGTATTTT.